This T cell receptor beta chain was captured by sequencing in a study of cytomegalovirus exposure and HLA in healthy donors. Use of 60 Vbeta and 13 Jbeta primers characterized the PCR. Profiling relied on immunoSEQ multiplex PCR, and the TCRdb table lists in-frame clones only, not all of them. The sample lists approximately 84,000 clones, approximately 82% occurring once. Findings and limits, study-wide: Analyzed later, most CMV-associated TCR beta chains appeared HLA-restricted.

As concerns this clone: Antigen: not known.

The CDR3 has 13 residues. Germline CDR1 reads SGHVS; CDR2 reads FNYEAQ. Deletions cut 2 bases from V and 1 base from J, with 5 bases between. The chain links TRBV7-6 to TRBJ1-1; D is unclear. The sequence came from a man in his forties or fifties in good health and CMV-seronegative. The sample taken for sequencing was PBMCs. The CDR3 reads CASSLQENTEAFF. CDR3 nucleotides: TGTGCCAGCAGCTTACAGGAGAACACTGAAGCTTTCTTT. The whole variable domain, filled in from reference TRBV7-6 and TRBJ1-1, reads GAGVSQSPRYKVTKRGQDVALRCDPISGHVSLYWYRQALGQGPEFLTYFNYEAQQDKSGLPNDRFSAERPEGSISTLTIQRTEQRDSAMYRCASSLQENTEAFFGQGTRLTVV.